What follows describes a single T cell receptor beta chain. The data were obtained in a study of T cells in tuberculosis. Documented time point: new active TB diagnosis, blood taken before or within 7 days of starting treatment. The data were produced by immunoSEQ multiplex PCR, yet TCRdb's version contains in-frame clones alone and is incomplete. Of about 30,000 clones in the sample, approximately 89% are singletons; the top ten hold about 2.4%. This clonotype originated in an adult with tuberculosis. This specimen was PBMCs, taken at tuberculosis diagnosis.

CDR3 nucleotides: TGTGCCAGCAGCCACTCACTAGCGGGGTTCCCCGATACGCAGTATTTT. This gives the protein CASSHSLAGFPDTQYF. J is TRBJ2-3 and V is TRBV7-6; 10 bases match TRBD2. Germline values: CDR1 SGHVS, CDR2 FNYEAQ. Trimming at V came to 5 bases and at J to 6 bases, leaving 11 bases not matched to a gene. The CDR3 sequence is 16 residues long.